The following is a T cell receptor beta chain sequence with its context. Antigen specificity is unknown. The Oncomine TCR Beta short-read assay was what sequenced the DNA obtained from cultured CD4+ T cells. From cultured CD4+ T cells, genomic DNA was extracted. TCRdb re-analysed the PCR reads in MiXCR, keeping a single row per CDR3 protein. The sample has roughly 3,500 distinct CDR3 sequences, approximately 81% seen once; the top ten hold around 27%. As to treatment: roughly ten-day PBMC culture with coronavirus spike peptide pools or control peptides (ViraFEST assay). Cultures of PBMCs, about 2 million per well, were set up with around 9.7 IU/ml IL-2 and approximately 9.7 ug/ml peptide pools. The entry originates in a study of vaccination and CD4 T cells after COVID-19. Study information: A median of around 70 days (range 14 to 241) separated dose two from the taking of post-vaccine samples.

Findings of the study overall: Early post-infection timepoints were not included, and relatively few convalescent patients were studied.

Germline V lookup: CDR1 SEHNR, CDR2 FQNEAQ (reference sequence). The CDR3 is made up of 16 amino acids. Trimming pared 2 bases from V and 8 bases from J, leaving 19 bases between. Sequences were obtained from CD4+ T cells from blood, cultured in vitro. This receptor was obtained from a human donor who had recovered from COVID-19. The chain links TRBV7-9 to TRBJ1-3; D not resolved. This CDR3 is CASSLRPPGERDTIYF. DNA for the CDR3: TGTGCCAGCAGCTTAAGGCCCCCTGGGGAAAGAGACACCATATATTTT. Based on the CDR3 plus reference TRBV7-9 and TRBJ1-3, the full variable domain is DTGVSQNPRHKITKRGQNVTFRCDPISEHNRLYWYRQTLGQGPEFLTYFQNEAQLEKSRLLSDRFSAERPKGSFSTLEIQRTEQGDSAMYLCASSLRPPGERDTIYFGEGSWLTVV.